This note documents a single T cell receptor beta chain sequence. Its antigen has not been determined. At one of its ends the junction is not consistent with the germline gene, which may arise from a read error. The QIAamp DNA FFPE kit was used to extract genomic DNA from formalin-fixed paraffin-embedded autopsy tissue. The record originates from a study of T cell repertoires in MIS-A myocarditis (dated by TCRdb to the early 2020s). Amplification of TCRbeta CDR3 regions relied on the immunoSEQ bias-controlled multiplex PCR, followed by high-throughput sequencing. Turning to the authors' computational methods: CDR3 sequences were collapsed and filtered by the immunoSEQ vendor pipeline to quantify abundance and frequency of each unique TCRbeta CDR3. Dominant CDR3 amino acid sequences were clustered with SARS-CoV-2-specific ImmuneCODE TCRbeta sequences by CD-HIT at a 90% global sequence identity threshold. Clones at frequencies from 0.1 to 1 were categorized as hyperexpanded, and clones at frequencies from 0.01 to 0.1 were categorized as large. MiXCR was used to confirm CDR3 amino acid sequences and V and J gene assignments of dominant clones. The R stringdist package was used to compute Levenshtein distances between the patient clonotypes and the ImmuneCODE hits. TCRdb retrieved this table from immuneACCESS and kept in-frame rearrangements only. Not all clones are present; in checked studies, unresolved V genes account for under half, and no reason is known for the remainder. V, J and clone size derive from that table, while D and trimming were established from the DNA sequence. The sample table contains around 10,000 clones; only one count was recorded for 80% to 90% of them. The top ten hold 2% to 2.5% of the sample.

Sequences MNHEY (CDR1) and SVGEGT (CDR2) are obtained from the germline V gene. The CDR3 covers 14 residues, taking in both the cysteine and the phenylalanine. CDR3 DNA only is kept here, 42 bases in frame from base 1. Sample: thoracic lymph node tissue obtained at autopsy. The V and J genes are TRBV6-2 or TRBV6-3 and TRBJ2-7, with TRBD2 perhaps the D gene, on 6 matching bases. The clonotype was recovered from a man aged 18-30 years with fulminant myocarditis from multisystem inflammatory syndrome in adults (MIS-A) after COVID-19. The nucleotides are TGTGCCAGCAGTTACTCGAATGGTGGAGGGCCCCTGGCCTTC. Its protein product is CASSYSNGGGPLAF.